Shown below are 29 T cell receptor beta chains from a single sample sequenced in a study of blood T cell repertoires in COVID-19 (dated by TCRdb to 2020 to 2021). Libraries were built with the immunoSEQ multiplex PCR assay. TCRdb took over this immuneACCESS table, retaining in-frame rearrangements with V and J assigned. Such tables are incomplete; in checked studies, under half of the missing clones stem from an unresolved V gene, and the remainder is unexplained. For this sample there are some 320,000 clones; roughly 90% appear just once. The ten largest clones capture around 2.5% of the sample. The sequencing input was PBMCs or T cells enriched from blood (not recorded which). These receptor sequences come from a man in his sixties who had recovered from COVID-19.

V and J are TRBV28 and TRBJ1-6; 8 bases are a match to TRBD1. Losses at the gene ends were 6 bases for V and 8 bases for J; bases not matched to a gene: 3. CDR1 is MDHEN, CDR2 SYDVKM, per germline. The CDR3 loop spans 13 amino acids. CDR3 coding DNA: TGTGCCAGCAGCACGGGACAGGATTCACCCCTCCACTTT. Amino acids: CASSTGQDSPLHF.

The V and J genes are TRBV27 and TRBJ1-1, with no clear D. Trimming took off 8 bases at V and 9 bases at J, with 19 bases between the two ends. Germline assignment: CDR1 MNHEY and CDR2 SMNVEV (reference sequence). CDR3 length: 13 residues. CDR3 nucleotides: TGTGCCAGCCAATTCGCAGGTAACAAGAAAGCTTTCTTT. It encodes CASQFAGNKKAFF.

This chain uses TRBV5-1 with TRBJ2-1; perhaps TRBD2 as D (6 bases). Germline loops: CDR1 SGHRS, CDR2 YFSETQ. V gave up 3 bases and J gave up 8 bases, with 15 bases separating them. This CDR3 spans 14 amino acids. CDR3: CASSSGGRWDEQFF. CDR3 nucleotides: TGCGCCAGCAGCTCCGGGGGTAGGTGGGATGAGCAGTTCTTC.

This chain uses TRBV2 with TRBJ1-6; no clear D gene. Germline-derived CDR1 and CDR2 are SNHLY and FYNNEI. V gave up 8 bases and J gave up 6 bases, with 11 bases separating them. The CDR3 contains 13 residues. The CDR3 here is CASVGSSNSPLHF. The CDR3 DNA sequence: TGTGCCAGCGTCGGTAGTAGTAATTCACCCCTCCACTTT.

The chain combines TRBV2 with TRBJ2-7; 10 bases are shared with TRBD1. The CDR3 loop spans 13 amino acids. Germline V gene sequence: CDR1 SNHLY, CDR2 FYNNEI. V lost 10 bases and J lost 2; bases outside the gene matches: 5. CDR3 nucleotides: TGTGCCACTGCCGGGACAGGGGCCTACGAGCAGTACTTC. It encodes CATAGTGAYEQYF. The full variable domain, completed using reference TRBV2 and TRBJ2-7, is EPEVTQTPSHQVTQMGQEVILRCVPISNHLYFYWYRQILGQKVEFLVSFYNNEISEKSEIFDDQFSVERPDGSNFTLKIRSTKLEDSAMYFCATAGTGAYEQYFGPGTRLTVT.

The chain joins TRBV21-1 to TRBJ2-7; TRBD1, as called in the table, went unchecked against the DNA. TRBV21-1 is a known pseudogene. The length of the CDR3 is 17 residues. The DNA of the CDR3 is TGTGCCAGCAGCGACATACGGGACGGACAGCATGGGCACGAGCAGTACTTC. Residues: CASSDIRDGQHGHEQYF.

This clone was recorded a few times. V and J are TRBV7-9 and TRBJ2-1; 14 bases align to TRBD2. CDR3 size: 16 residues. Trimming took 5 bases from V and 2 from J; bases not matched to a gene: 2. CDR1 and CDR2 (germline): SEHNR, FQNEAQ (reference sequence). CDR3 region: CASSKGLAGAYNEQFF. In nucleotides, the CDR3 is TGTGCCAGCAGCAAGGGACTAGCGGGAGCCTACAATGAGCAGTTCTTC.

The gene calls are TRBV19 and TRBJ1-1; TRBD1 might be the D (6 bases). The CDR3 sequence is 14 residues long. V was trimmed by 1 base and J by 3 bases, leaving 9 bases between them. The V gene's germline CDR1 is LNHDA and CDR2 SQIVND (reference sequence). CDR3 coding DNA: TGTGCCAGTAGTATAGGTTACAGGGACACTGAAGCTTTCTTT. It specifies CASSIGYRDTEAFF.

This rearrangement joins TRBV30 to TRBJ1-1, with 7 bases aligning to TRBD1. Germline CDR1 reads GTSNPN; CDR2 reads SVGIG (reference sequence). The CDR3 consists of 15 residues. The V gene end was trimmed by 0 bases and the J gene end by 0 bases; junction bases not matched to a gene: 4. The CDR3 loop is CAWSVQGQLNTEAFF. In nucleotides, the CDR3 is TGTGCCTGGAGTGTACAGGGGCAGTTGAACACTGAAGCTTTCTTT.

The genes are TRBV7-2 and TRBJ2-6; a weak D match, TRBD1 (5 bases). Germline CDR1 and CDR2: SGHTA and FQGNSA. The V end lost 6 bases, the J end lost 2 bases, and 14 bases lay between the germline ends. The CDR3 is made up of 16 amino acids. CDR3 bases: TGTGCCAGCAGTTTAACGACAGATCCTGGGGCCAACGTCCTGACTTTC. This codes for CASSLTTDPGANVLTF.

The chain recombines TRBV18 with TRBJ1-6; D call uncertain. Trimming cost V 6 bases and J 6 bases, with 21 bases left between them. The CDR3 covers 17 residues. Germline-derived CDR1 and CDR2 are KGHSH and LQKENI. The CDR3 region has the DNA TGTGCCAGCTCGACATTTGGGAGCGCAGACTCTAATTCACCCCTCCACTTT. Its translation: CASSTFGSADSNSPLHF.

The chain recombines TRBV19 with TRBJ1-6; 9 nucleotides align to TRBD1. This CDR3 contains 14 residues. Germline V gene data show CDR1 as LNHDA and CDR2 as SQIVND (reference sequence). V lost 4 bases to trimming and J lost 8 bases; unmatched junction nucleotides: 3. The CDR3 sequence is CASSTDRGHSPLHF. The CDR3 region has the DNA TGTGCCAGTAGTACGGACAGGGGTCATTCACCCCTCCACTTT.

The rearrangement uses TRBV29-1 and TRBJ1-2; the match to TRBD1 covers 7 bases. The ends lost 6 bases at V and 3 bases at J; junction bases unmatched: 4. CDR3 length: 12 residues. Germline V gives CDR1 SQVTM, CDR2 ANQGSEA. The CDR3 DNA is TGCAGCGTGGGACAGACGTACTATGGCTACACCTTC. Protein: CSVGQTYYGYTF.

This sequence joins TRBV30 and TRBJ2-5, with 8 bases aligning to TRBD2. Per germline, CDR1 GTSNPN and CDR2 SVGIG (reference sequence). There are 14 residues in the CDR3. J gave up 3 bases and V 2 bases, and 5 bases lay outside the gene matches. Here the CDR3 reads CAWSPAGEEETQYF. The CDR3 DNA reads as TGTGCCTGGAGTCCAGCGGGAGAGGAAGAGACCCAGTACTTC.

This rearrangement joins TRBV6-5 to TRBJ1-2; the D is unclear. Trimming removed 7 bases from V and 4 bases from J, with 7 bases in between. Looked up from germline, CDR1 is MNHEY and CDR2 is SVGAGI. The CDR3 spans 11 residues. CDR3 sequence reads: CASKEGYGYTF. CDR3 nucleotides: TGTGCCAGCAAGGAGGGCTATGGCTACACCTTC.

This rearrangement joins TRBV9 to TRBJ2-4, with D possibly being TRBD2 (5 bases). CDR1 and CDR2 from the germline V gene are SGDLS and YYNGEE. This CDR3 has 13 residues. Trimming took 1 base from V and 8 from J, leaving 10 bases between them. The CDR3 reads CASSVTGKDIQYF. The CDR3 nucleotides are TGTGCCAGCAGCGTAACCGGGAAGGACATTCAGTACTTC.

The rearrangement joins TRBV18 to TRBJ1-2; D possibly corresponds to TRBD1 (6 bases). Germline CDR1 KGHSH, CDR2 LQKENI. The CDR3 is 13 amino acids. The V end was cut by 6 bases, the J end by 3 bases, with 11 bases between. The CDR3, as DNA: TGTGCCAGCTCTCCGGGACAAGACTATGGCTACACCTTC. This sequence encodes CASSPGQDYGYTF. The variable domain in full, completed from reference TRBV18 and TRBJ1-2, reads NAGVMQNPRHLVRRRGQEARLRCSPMKGHSHVYWYRQLPEEGLKFMVYLQKENIIDESGMPKERFSAEFPKEGPSILRIQQVVRGDSAAYFCASSPGQDYGYTFGSGTRLTVV.

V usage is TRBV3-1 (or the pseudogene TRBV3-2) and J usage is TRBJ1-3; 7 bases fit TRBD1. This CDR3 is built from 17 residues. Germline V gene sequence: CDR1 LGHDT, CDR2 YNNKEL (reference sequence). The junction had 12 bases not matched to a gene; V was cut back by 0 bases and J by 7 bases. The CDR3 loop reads CASSQDRTGRNTNTIYF. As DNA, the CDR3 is TGTGCCAGCAGCCAAGATCGGACAGGACGGAACACCAACACCATATATTTT.

The CDR3 coding sequence is TGTGCCTGGAGTGTACGAGCCGGGGGGAATGAAAAACTGTTTTTT. Protein product: CAWSVRAGGNEKLFF. This chain joins TRBV30 and TRBJ1-4, with a tentative D call TRBD1 (5 bases). Germline loops: CDR1 GTSNPN, CDR2 SVGIG (reference sequence). V was pared by 0 bases and J by 5 bases, with 13 bases between. The CDR3 spans 15 residues.

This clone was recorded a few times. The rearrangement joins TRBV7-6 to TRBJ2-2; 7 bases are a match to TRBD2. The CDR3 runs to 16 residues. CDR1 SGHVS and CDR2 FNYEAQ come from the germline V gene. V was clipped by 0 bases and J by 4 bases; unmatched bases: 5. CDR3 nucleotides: TGTGCCAGCAGCTTAGCAGGCGGGGGAATCACCGGGGAGCTGTTTTTT. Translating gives CASSLAGGGITGELFF. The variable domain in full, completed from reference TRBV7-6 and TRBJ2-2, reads GAGVSQSPRYKVTKRGQDVALRCDPISGHVSLYWYRQALGQGPEFLTYFNYEAQQDKSGLPNDRFSAERPEGSISTLTIQRTEQRDSAMYRCASSLAGGGITGELFFGEGSRLTVL.

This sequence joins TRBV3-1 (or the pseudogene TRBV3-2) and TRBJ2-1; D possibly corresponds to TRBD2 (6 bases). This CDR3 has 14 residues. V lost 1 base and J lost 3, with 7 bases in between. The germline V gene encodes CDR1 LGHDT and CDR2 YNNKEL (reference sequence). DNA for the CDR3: TGTGCCAGCAGCCAAGGGGGACTCTACAATGAGCAGTTCTTC. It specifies CASSQGGLYNEQFF.

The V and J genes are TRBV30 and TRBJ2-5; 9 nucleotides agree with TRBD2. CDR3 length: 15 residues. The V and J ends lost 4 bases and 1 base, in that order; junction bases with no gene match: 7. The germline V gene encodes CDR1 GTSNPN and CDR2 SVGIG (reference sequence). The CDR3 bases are TGTGCCTGGAAGTGGGCGGGAGGGCCCCAAGAGACCCAGTACTTC. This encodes CAWKWAGGPQETQYF.

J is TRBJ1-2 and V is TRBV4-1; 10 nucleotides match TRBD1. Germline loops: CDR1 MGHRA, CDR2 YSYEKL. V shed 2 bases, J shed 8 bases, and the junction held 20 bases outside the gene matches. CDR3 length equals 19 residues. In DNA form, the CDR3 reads TGCGCCAGCAGCCAAAATGAAATCGGGACAGGGGACCCCAGCCACGGCTACACCTTC. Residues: CASSQNEIGTGDPSHGYTF.

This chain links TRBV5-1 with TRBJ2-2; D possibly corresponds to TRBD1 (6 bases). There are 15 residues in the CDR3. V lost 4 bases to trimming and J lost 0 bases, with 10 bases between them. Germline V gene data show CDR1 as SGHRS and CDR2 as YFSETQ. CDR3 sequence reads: CASSPGHPNTGELFF. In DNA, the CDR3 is TGCGCCAGCAGCCCGGGACACCCGAACACCGGGGAGCTGTTTTTT.

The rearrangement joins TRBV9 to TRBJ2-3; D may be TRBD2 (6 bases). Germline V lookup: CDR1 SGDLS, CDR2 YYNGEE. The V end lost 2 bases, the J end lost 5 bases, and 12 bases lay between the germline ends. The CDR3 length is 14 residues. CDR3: CASSVGGTGDTQYF. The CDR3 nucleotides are TGTGCCAGCAGCGTTGGGGGGACGGGAGATACGCAGTATTTT.

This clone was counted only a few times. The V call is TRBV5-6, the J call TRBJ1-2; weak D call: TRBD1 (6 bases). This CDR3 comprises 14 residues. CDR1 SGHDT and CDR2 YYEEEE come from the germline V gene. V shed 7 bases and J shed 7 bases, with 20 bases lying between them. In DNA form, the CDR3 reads TGTGCCAGCGTCAAGGACAGCTACCCGTCTGGCTACACCTTC. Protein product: CASVKDSYPSGYTF.

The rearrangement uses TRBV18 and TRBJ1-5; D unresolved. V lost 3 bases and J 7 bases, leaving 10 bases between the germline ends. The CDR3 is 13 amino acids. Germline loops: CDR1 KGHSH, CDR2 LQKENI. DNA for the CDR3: TGTGCCAGCTCACCTACGGGTGGGCAGCCCCAGCATTTT. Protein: CASSPTGGQPQHF.

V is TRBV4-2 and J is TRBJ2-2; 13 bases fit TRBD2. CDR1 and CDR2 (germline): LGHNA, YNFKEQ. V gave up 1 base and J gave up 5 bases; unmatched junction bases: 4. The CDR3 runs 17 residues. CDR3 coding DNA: TGTGCCAGCAGCCAAGGAGGACTAGCGGGAGTTACCGGGGAGCTGTTTTTT. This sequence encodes CASSQGGLAGVTGELFF.

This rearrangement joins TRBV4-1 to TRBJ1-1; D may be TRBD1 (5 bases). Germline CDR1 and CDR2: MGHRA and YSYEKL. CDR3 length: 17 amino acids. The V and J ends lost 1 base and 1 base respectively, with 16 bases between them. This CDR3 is CASSQGRLTVRNTEAFF. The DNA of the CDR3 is TGCGCCAGCAGCCAAGGGCGCCTGACAGTTAGGAACACTGAAGCTTTCTTT.